This paragraph covers one T cell receptor beta chain sequence. What it recognizes is unknown. Everyone who donated was a Caucasian adult who lived in Nashville, Tennessee. The sample is drawn from a study of shared clonotypes between healthy human individuals. In the study overall: Each donor had three CD4 naive, three CD4 memory, two CD8 naive and one CD8 memory plate. Study results and limitations: Naive subsets tended to show greater estimated richness than memory subsets.

Clones were read by immunoSEQ multiplex PCR, and TCRdb kept only the in-frame ones, dropping some. The repertoire includes a few million clones, under 97% of them detected once, and more than 0.1% sits in the top ten. The sample consisted of naive CD4+ T cells sorted from blood. Subset denoted: CD45RA+ positively selected. This TCR came from a man aged 18-30 years in good health.

The CDR3 sequence is CASRGSEPFPDYGYTF. CDR3 nucleotide sequence: TGTGCCAGCCGAGGGAGTGAGCCCTTCCCCGACTATGGCTACACCTTC. The rearrangement uses TRBV19 and TRBJ1-2, with D unresolved. V lost 9 bases, J lost 3 bases, and 23 bases lay in between. The CDR3 covers 16 residues. The germline CDR1 and CDR2 sequences are LNHDA and SQIVND (reference sequence).